The rows below give T cell receptor beta chains drawn from one sample of a study of blood T cells in healthy people across ages. TCRdb recomputed calls from the 5' RACE reads with MiXCR, one row per CDR3 protein. The sample holds over a million distinct CDR3 sequences, around two fifths seen once. The sequencing input was blood. The receptors come from a woman between 18 and 30 years old in good health. CDR3s include the opening cysteine and the closing phenylalanine or tryptophan. A D gene is named only where the DNA matches it firmly. The size of a clone is reported for some rows only, either as once, few or many, or as a class for expanded clones.

V gene	clone size	CDR3 length	D gene	J gene	CDR3 DNA	CDR3 protein
TRBV5-1	NA	15	NA	TRBJ2-7	TGCGCCAGCAGCTTGGCGGGAACAGGGCAAGGAGAGCAGTACTTC	CASSLAGTGQGEQYF
TRBV6-2/TRBV6-3	NA	16	TRBD2	TRBJ2-5	TGTGCCAGCAGTACCTTAGCGGGGGCCGGTCAAGAGACCCAGTACTTC	CASSTLAGAGQETQYF
TRBV4-2	few	15	NA	TRBJ2-3	TGTGCCAGCAGCCAAGACCGGGACACCCAAGATACGCAGTATTTT	CASSQDRDTQDTQYF
TRBV11-1	NA	15	TRBD2	TRBJ2-7	TGTGCCAGCCGCTTGGCCCCGGGGGGCTCCTACGAGCAGTACTTC	CASRLAPGGSYEQYF
TRBV7-2	few	13	TRBD2	TRBJ2-1	TGTGCCAGCAGCGTTGGGACTAGCAGTGAGCAGTTCTTC	CASSVGTSSEQFF
TRBV20-1	NA	15	NA	TRBJ1-5	TGCAGTGTGCAGAATCTCCAAGGGGGCAATCAGCCCCAGCATTTT	CSVQNLQGGNQPQHF
TRBV18	NA	15	NA	TRBJ2-5	TGTGCCAGCTCACCGGGGGCACTTGGTCAAGAGACCCAGTACTTC	CASSPGALGQETQYF
TRBV4-1	NA	15	TRBD2	TRBJ2-1	TGCGCCAGCGAACCGGGACTAGCGGGCTACAATGAGCAGTTCTTC	CASEPGLAGYNEQFF
TRBV12-3/TRBV12-4	few	13	NA	TRBJ2-7	TGTGCCTCCAAAGGGGAGGTCTCCTACGAGCAGTACTTC	CASKGEVSYEQYF
TRBV24-1	NA	16	TRBD2	TRBJ2-3	TGTGCCACCAGTGGGGCGGCTAGCGGGAGTTCAGATACGCAGTATTTT	CATSGAASGSSDTQYF
TRBV18	few	13	TRBD1	TRBJ1-2	TGTGCCAGCTCAGACAGGGCTTCCGATGGCTACACCTTC	CASSDRASDGYTF
TRBV20-1	few	11	NA	TRBJ2-3	TGCAGGGCTGGATCGGCAGATACGCAGTATTTT	CRAGSADTQYF
TRBV12-3/TRBV12-4	few	15	TRBD1	TRBJ1-6	TGTGCCAGCAGAGACACCGGGACAGGGGTTTCACCCCTCCACTTT	CASRDTGTGVSPLHF